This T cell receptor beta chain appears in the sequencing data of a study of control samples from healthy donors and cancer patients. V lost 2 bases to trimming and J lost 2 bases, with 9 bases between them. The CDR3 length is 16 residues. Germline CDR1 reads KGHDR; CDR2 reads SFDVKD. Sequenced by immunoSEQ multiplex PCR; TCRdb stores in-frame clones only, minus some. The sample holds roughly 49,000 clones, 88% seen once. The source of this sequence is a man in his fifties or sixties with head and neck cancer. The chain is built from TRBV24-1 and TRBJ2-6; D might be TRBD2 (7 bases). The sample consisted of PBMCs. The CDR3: CATSDSGGAGANVLTF. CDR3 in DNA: TGTGCCACCAGTGATTCGGGGGGCGCTGGGGCCAACGTCCTGACTTTC.